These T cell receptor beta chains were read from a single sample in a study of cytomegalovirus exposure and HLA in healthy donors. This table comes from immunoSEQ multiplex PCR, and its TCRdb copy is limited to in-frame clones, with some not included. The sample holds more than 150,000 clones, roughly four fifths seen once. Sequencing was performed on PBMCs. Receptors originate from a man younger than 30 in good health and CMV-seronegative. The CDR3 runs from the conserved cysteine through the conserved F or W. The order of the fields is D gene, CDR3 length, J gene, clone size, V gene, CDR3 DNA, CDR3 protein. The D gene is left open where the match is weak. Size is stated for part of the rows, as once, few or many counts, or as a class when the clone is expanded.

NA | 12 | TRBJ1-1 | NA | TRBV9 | TGTGCCAGCGACGGGGGAGGCACTGAAGCTTTCTTT | CASDGGGTEAFF
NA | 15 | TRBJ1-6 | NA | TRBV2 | TGTGCCAGCAGTGAACGGAGCTCCTATAATTCACCCCTCCACTTT | CASSERSSYNSPLHF
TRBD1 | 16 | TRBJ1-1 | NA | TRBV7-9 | TGTGCCAGCACCCTGGGACAGGGCAGTGGGAACACTGAAGCTTTCTTT | CASTLGQGSGNTEAFF
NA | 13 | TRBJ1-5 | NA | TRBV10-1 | TGCGCCAGCAGTGCCGCGGGGGCGAGGCCCCAGCATTTT | CASSAAGARPQHF
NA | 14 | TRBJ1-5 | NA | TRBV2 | TGTGCCAGCAGTGAATGGGCAGGCAATCAGCCCCAGCATTTT | CASSEWAGNQPQHF
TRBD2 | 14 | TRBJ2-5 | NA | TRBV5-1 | TGCGCCAGCAGGTCGCGGGAGATGGCGGAGACCCAGTACTTC | CASRSREMAETQYF
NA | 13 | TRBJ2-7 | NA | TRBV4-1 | TGCGCCAGCAGCTTCGGGGAAACCTACGAGCAGTACTTC | CASSFGETYEQYF
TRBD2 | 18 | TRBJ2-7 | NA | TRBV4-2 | TGTGCCAGCAGCCAAGCCCCGACTAGCGGGAGTCGTTCCTACGAGCAGTACTTC | CASSQAPTSGSRSYEQYF
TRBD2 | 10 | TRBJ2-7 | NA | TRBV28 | TGTGCCAGCGGACTAGCCGAGCAGTACTTC | CASGLAEQYF
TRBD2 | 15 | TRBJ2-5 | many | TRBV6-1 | TGTGCCAGCAGTGAATTAGCGGGGGGGCAAGAGACCCAGTACTTC | CASSELAGGQETQYF
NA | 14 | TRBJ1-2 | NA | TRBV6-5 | TGTGCCAGCAGTTACGATAACAGGGCTGGTGGCTACACCTTC | CASSYDNRAGGYTF
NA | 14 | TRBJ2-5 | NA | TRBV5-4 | TGTGCCAGCAGCTTGGCGGCGACTGGCGAGACCCAGTACTTC | CASSLAATGETQYF
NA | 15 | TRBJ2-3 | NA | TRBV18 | TGTGCCAGCTCACCACGGACGGGGACAACAGATACGCAGTATTTT | CASSPRTGTTDTQYF
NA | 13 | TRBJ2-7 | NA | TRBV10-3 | TGTGCCATCAGCGACTCCCTCTCCTACGAGCAGTACTTC | CAISDSLSYEQYF
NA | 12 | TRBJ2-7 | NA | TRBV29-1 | TGCAGCACCCTAGGCGAATACTACGAGCAGTACTTC | CSTLGEYYEQYF
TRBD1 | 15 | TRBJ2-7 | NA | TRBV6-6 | TGTGCCAGCAGTTACGCGGGACAGGGGAAGGGCGAGCAGTACTTC | CASSYAGQGKGEQYF
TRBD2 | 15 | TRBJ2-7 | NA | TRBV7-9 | TGTTCCAGCAGCTTAGGGTCACCGGGGAGGGGCGAGCAGTACTTC | CSSSLGSPGRGEQYF
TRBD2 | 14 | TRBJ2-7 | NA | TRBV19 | TGTGCCAGTAGTATCCAGCGGGACTCCTACGAGCAGTACTTC | CASSIQRDSYEQYF